The 5 T cell receptor beta chains listed next were all sequenced from one sample in a study of control samples from healthy donors and cancer patients. Only in-frame clones appear in the TCRdb table, and some are missing; sequencing was by immunoSEQ multiplex PCR. The table shows roughly 150,000 clones, with about 93% occurring only once. What was sequenced was blood. Receptors were obtained from a man aged 50-60 years in good health.

V usage is TRBV19 and J usage is TRBJ1-5; D gene unclear. The V gene's germline CDR1 is LNHDA and CDR2 SQIVND (reference sequence). This CDR3 contains 13 residues. Trimming took off 8 bases at V and 2 bases at J, with 10 bases between the two ends. Here the CDR3 DNA reads TGTGCCAGTGCCGAACTTGGCAATCAGCCCCAGCATTTT. Protein product: CASAELGNQPQHF.

V gene TRBV7-2 combines with J gene TRBJ2-3; no definite D call. Germline loops: CDR1 SGHTA, CDR2 FQGNSA. Trimming removed 3 bases at V and 1 base at J, with 11 bases between. The CDR3 runs 15 residues. CDR3 DNA sequence: TGTGCCAGCAGCTTCTTAGATCCTCGCACAGATACGCAGTATTTT. Encoded protein: CASSFLDPRTDTQYF. Full variable domain (rest looked up from reference TRBV7-2 and TRBJ2-3): GAGVSQSPSNKVTEKGKDVELRCDPISGHTALYWYRQSLGQGLEFLIYFQGNSAPDKSGLPSDRFSAERTGGSVSTLTIQRTQQEDSAVYLCASSFLDPRTDTQYFGPGTRLTVL.

The chain joins TRBV27 to TRBJ1-2; 7 nucleotides line up with TRBD1. Trimming cost V 5 bases and J 0 bases; bases outside gene matches: 6. Germline CDR1 is MNHEY and CDR2 is SMNVEV (reference sequence). The CDR3 loop spans 15 amino acids. The CDR3 spells CASSPGQLTNYGYTF. CDR3 DNA sequence: TGTGCCAGCAGTCCGGGACAGCTTACTAACTATGGCTACACCTTC.

J is TRBJ1-1 and V is TRBV6-2 or TRBV6-3; TRBD1 might be the D (6 bases). The germline gives CDR1 MNHEY, CDR2 SVGEGT. Trimming stripped 5 bases from V and 1 base from J, with 14 bases between. The CDR3 spans 15 residues. The CDR3 is CASSPIGGANTEAFF. The CDR3 DNA is TGTGCCAGCAGTCCCATAGGGGGGGCGAACACTGAAGCTTTCTTT.

The J gene is TRBJ2-7, the V gene TRBV5-4; the match to TRBD1 covers 9 bases. CDR1 and CDR2 from the germline V gene are SGHNT and YYREEE (reference sequence). This CDR3 is built from 14 residues. V lost 4 bases, J lost 3 bases, and 5 bases stayed unmatched. The CDR3 protein is CASSTTDRGYEQYF. In DNA, the CDR3 is TGTGCCAGCAGCACCACGGACAGGGGCTACGAGCAGTACTTC.